The text below deals with one T cell receptor beta chain. This specimen comes from a study of blood T cell repertoires in COVID-19. Study context: The origin of the acute and convalescent COVID-19 samples was the United States, Italy and Spain. The analysed material was cDNA or gDNA that came from T cells, B-cell-depleted T cells, or PBMCs.

The CDR3 is 16 amino acids. Germline assignment: CDR1 KGHDR and CDR2 SFDVKD. V lost 5 bases, J lost 2 bases, and 15 bases lay in between. In the source study's methods: It was from reference gene primer amplification that nucleated cell counts were estimated. TCRdb's table, derived via immunoSEQ multiplex PCR, lists solely in-frame clones and lacks some. V and J calls and clone size are as listed in that table; D and trimming were resolved from the DNA. The table records about 58,000 clones, approximately 90% of them present only once. The specimen was peripheral blood. This sequence was found in a woman aged 70-85 years with active COVID-19. The chain joins TRBV24-1 to TRBJ2-1; D is unclear. The chain's CDR3 is CATSGVEAITYNEQFF. The CDR3 DNA is TGTGCCACCAGTGGGGTCGAAGCGATTACCTACAATGAGCAGTTCTTC.